This T cell receptor (beta chain) derives from a study of Graves' ophthalmopathy and Graves' hyperthyroidism. Study at large: Peripheral blood samples were taken at initial diagnosis, before any treatment.

The study amplified TCR beta CDR3 regions using RNA transcripts. The authors performed first-round RT-PCR with HTBI primers and then a second-round multiplex PCR. MiXCR, applied by TCRdb to the multiplex PCR reads, yields one record per CDR3 protein. The sample has hundreds of thousands of distinct CDR3 sequences; 20% to 25% are singletons. CDR1 is SQVTM, CDR2 ANQGSEA, per germline. The CDR3 has 12 amino acids. In its sample, this clonotype was seen once. Relative to the germline gene, one junction end is altered; a read error may explain this. The TCR sequence derives from a woman aged 18-29 years with stable Graves' hyperthyroidism. The chain uses TRBV29-1 and TRBJ2-5; possibly TRBD2 for D (6 bases). The sequenced sample consisted of peripheral blood. CDR3 in amino acids: CSVEGDLETQYF. The CDR3, as DNA: TGCAGCGTGGAAGGGGACTTAGAGACCCAGTACTTC.